Listed below are T cell receptor beta chains from one sample, sequenced in a study of CD8+ T cells in alopecia areata. Sequencing was performed with immunoSEQ multiplex PCR; in TCRdb, only in-frame clones are kept and a portion is missing. The profile shows about 250,000 clones, 67% of them singletons. The source material was CD4+ T cells sorted from blood, sampled at week 0. Receptor source: a human donor with alopecia areata. The CDR3 runs from the conserved cysteine through the conserved F or W. D genes are given only for firm matches. Clone size is not always given. Where it is, it says once, few, many or a class for expanded clones.

clone size | J gene | V gene | D gene | CDR3 protein | CDR3 DNA
few | TRBJ2-7 | TRBV7-2 | TRBD2 | CASSSSSGGAYEQYF | TGTGCCAGCAGCTCCTCTAGCGGGGGGGCCTACGAGCAGTACTTC
- | TRBJ2-6 | TRBV2 | - | CASSERGTGANVLTF | TGTGCCAGCAGTGAACGGGGAACTGGGGCCAACGTCCTGACTTTC
few | TRBJ1-1 | TRBV21-1 | - | CASPSGEPEAFF | TGTGCCAGCCCTAGTGGGGAGCCTGAAGCTTTCTTT
- | TRBJ1-4 | TRBV5-6 | - | CASSLVGYEDEKLFF | TGTGCCAGCAGCTTGGTGGGGTACGAGGATGAAAAACTGTTTTTT
- | TRBJ2-7 | TRBV30 | - | CAWNTGASYEQYF | TGTGCCTGGAATACAGGAGCCTCCTACGAGCAGTACTTC
- | TRBJ1-2 | TRBV6-5 | TRBD1 | CASSTDRGAYGYTF | TGTGCCAGCAGTACGGACAGGGGGGCCTATGGCTACACCTTC
- | TRBJ2-5 | TRBV9 | - | CASSAQETQYF | TGTGCCAGCAGCGCCCAAGAGACCCAGTACTTC
- | TRBJ2-5 | TRBV25-1 | - | CASNRRASKNF | TGTGCCAGCAACCGGAGGGCCTCCAAGAACTTC
- | TRBJ1-3 | TRBV30 | - | CAWRNGQFGNTIYF | TGTGCCTGGAGAAATGGACAGTTCGGAAACACCATATATTTT
- | TRBJ1-1 | TRBV30 | - | CAWRAGDTEAFF | TGTGCCTGGAGGGCAGGGGACACTGAAGCTTTCTTT
- | TRBJ1-5 | TRBV19 | - | CASTRRPNQPQHF | TGTGCCAGTACACGGCGTCCGAATCAGCCCCAGCATTTT
- | TRBJ1-1 | TRBV6-5 | - | CASSPRGAYTEAFF | TGTGCCAGCAGCCCACGGGGGGCGTACACTGAAGCTTTCTTT
once | TRBJ2-7 | TRBV29-1 | - | CSVELQGYEQYF | TGCAGCGTTGAATTACAGGGCTACGAGCAGTACTTC
- | TRBJ2-2 | TRBV29-1 | - | CSVGSNTGELFF | TGCAGCGTGGGGTCAAACACCGGGGAGCTGTTTTTT
few | TRBJ1-6 | TRBV27 | - | CASSWGIGSPLHF | TGTGCCAGCAGTTGGGGTATAGGTTCACCCCTCCACTTT
- | TRBJ1-6 | TRBV9 | - | CASSVESYNSPLHF | TGTGCCAGCAGCGTAGAGAGCTATAATTCACCCCTCCACTTT
- | TRBJ2-5 | TRBV4-1 | TRBD1 | CASSRDSQETQYF | TGCGCCAGCAGCCGGGACAGCCAAGAGACCCAGTACTTC
- | TRBJ2-7 | TRBV30 | - | CAWDLAIGSYEQYF | TGTGCCTGGGACTTAGCGATCGGCTCCTACGAGCAGTACTTC
- | TRBJ2-7 | TRBV29-1 | - | CSVGKGKLYEQYF | TGCAGCGTCGGAAAGGGGAAACTCTACGAGCAGTACTTC
- | TRBJ2-7 | TRBV4-1 | - | CASSQDRGSYEQYF | TGCGCCAGCAGCCAAGACAGGGGATCCTACGAGCAGTACTTC
- | TRBJ2-7 | TRBV5-4 | - | CASSSSRLDEQYF | TGTGCCAGCAGCTCATCAAGATTGGACGAGCAGTACTTC
few | TRBJ2-1 | TRBV4-3 | - | CATGHWGANEQFF | TGCGCCACGGGACATTGGGGCGCCAATGAGCAGTTCTTC
- | TRBJ2-7 | TRBV4-1 | - | CASSQGARYEQYF | TGCGCCAGCAGCCAGGGGGCAAGGTACGAGCAGTACTTC
- | TRBJ1-2 | TRBV30 | - | CAWSLPGAYGYTF | TGTGCCTGGAGCCTTCCTGGGGCATATGGCTACACCTTC
- | TRBJ2-3 | TRBV4-3 | TRBD2 | CASSQSALAGRSDTQYF | TGCGCCAGCAGCCAAAGCGCCCTAGCGGGGAGGTCAGATACGCAGTATTTT
- | TRBJ1-1 | TRBV29-1 | - | CSVDQVGGTEAFF | TGCAGCGTTGACCAAGTAGGGGGCACTGAAGCTTTCTTT
- | TRBJ2-3 | TRBV30 | TRBD2 | CAWSVLAGGYPTQYF | TGTGCCTGGAGTGTTTTAGCGGGGGGCTACCCTACGCAGTATTTT
- | TRBJ1-5 | TRBV30 | - | CAWRRGGNQPQHF | TGTGCCTGGAGGCGAGGGGGCAATCAGCCCCAGCATTTT
few | TRBJ2-1 | TRBV7-9 | - | CASTLTGEGEQFF | TGTGCCAGCACCCTGACTGGGGAAGGTGAGCAGTTCTTC
- | TRBJ1-5 | TRBV10-3 | - | CAISDKDGNQPQHF | TGTGCCATCAGTGATAAAGACGGCAATCAGCCCCAGCATTTT
- | TRBJ2-4 | TRBV6-5 | TRBD1 | CASSTGGRQNIQYF | TGTGCCAGCAGTACAGGGGGCCGTCAAAACATTCAGTACTTC
once | TRBJ2-3 | TRBV29-1 | TRBD2 | CSVILAGGPRSTDTQYF | TGCAGCGTCATCCTAGCGGGGGGCCCCCGGAGCACAGATACGCAGTATTTT
- | TRBJ1-5 | TRBV6-6 | - | CASTAEDQPQHF | TGTGCCAGCACGGCAGAGGATCAGCCCCAGCATTTT
few | TRBJ1-6 | TRBV9 | TRBD1 | CASSAGQGGNSPLHF | TGTGCCAGCAGCGCCGGACAGGGCGGTAATTCACCCCTCCACTTT